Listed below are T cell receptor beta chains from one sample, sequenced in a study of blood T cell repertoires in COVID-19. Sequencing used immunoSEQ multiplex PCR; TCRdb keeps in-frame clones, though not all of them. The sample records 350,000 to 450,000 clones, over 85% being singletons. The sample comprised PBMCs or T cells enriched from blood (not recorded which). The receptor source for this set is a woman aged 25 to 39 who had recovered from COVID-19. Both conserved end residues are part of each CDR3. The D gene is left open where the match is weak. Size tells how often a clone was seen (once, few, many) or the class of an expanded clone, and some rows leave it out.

CDR3 protein: CASSPLGGPDQPQHF
CDR3 DNA: TGTGCCAGCTCACCTTTGGGGGGGCCCGATCAGCCCCAGCATTTT
V gene: TRBV18
D gene: -
clone size: once
J gene: TRBJ1-5

CDR3 protein: CASSYGAGASYNEQFF
CDR3 DNA: TGTGCCAGCAGCTACGGTGCGGGAGCATCCTACAATGAGCAGTTCTTC
V gene: TRBV7-6
D gene: TRBD2
clone size: -
J gene: TRBJ2-1

CDR3 protein: CASSYGPNRPYQPQHF
CDR3 DNA: TGTGCCAGCAGTTATGGGCCAAATCGGCCGTATCAGCCCCAGCATTTT
V gene: TRBV6-2/TRBV6-3
D gene: -
clone size: -
J gene: TRBJ1-5

CDR3 protein: CASSHIPYEQYF
CDR3 DNA: TGTGCCAGCAGTCACATACCCTACGAGCAGTACTTC
V gene: TRBV7-9
D gene: -
clone size: -
J gene: TRBJ2-7

CDR3 protein: CASSLQGSTYEQYF
CDR3 DNA: TGTGCCAGCAGCTTACAGGGAAGCACCTACGAGCAGTACTTC
V gene: TRBV7-9
D gene: -
clone size: -
J gene: TRBJ2-7

CDR3 protein: CASSFKYSMREGGQFF
CDR3 DNA: TGTGCCAGCAGCTTTAAGTACTCGATGCGGGAGGGAGGGCAGTTCTTC
V gene: TRBV5-6
D gene: TRBD2
clone size: -
J gene: TRBJ2-1

CDR3 protein: CASRKDSMNTEAFF
CDR3 DNA: TGTGCCAGTAGAAAGGACAGTATGAACACTGAAGCTTTCTTT
V gene: TRBV19
D gene: -
clone size: -
J gene: TRBJ1-1

CDR3 protein: CASSQSPGSNYGYTF
CDR3 DNA: TGCGCCAGCAGCCAATCACCGGGATCTAACTATGGCTACACCTTC
V gene: TRBV4-1
D gene: -
clone size: -
J gene: TRBJ1-2

CDR3 protein: CAWSVLRGNTGELFF
CDR3 DNA: TGTGCCTGGAGTGTACTGCGGGGAAACACCGGGGAGCTGTTTTTT
V gene: TRBV30
D gene: -
clone size: -
J gene: TRBJ2-2

CDR3 protein: CASSQASGFVTEAFF
CDR3 DNA: TGCGCCAGCAGCCAAGCCTCAGGGTTCGTCACTGAAGCTTTCTTT
V gene: TRBV4-3
D gene: -
clone size: -
J gene: TRBJ1-1

CDR3 protein: CASSVETGVNIQYF
CDR3 DNA: TGTGCCAGCAGCGTAGAGACAGGGGTTAACATTCAGTACTTC
V gene: TRBV9
D gene: TRBD1
clone size: -
J gene: TRBJ2-4

CDR3 protein: CASSRTSGSANTGELFF
CDR3 DNA: TGTGCCAGCAGCCGGACTAGCGGGAGCGCGAACACCGGGGAGCTGTTTTTT
V gene: TRBV7-3
D gene: TRBD2
clone size: -
J gene: TRBJ2-2

CDR3 protein: CASSSTGLAGAYNEQFF
CDR3 DNA: TGTGCCAGCAGCTCGACGGGACTAGCGGGGGCCTACAATGAGCAGTTCTTC
V gene: TRBV7-9
D gene: TRBD2
clone size: -
J gene: TRBJ2-1

CDR3 protein: CASSQGLGRPKNIQYF
CDR3 DNA: TGTGCCAGCAGTCAGGGACTAGGGCGGCCCAAAAACATTCAGTACTTC
V gene: TRBV27
D gene: TRBD2
clone size: -
J gene: TRBJ2-4

CDR3 protein: CASSVGTGGTGGYTF
CDR3 DNA: TGTGCCAGCAGCGTAGGGACAGGGGGTACAGGTGGCTACACCTTC
V gene: TRBV9
D gene: TRBD1
clone size: -
J gene: TRBJ1-2

CDR3 protein: CASSIVGISYEQYF
CDR3 DNA: TGTGCCAGTAGTATAGTGGGCATCTCCTACGAGCAGTACTTC
V gene: TRBV19
D gene: -
clone size: few
J gene: TRBJ2-7

CDR3 protein: CASSQDWDRVGTFF
CDR3 DNA: TGTGCCAGCAGCCAAGATTGGGACAGGGTTGGGACTTTCTTT
V gene: TRBV4-2
D gene: TRBD1
clone size: -
J gene: TRBJ1-1

CDR3 protein: CASSQVGGTGGKQPQHF
CDR3 DNA: TGTGCCAGCAGCCAAGTAGGGGGGACAGGGGGGAAACAGCCCCAGCATTTT
V gene: TRBV4-2
D gene: TRBD1
clone size: -
J gene: TRBJ1-5

CDR3 protein: CASRMTGNTEAFF
CDR3 DNA: TGTGCCAGCAGGATGACAGGGAACACTGAAGCTTTCTTT
V gene: TRBV28
D gene: -
clone size: -
J gene: TRBJ1-1

CDR3 protein: CASMRRGYEQYF
CDR3 DNA: TGTGCCAGCATGAGGAGAGGCTACGAGCAGTACTTC
V gene: TRBV2
D gene: -
clone size: -
J gene: TRBJ2-7

CDR3 protein: CASSLSGLHGYTF
CDR3 DNA: TGTGCCAGCAGTTTATCGGGGTTACATGGCTACACCTTC
V gene: TRBV12-3/TRBV12-4
D gene: -
clone size: -
J gene: TRBJ1-2

CDR3 protein: CASSLVGTSGSDEQYF
CDR3 DNA: TGTGCCAGCAGCTTAGTGGGGACTAGCGGGAGTGACGAGCAGTACTTC
V gene: TRBV7-8
D gene: TRBD2
clone size: -
J gene: TRBJ2-7

CDR3 protein: CASSRPGQHNSPLHF
CDR3 DNA: TGTGCCAGCAGCCGTCCGGGACAGCATAATTCACCCCTCCACTTT
V gene: TRBV7-9
D gene: TRBD1
clone size: -
J gene: TRBJ1-6

CDR3 protein: CASTLAGTGIQEQYF
CDR3 DNA: TGTGCCAGCACCCTCGCCGGGACAGGGATTCAGGAGCAGTACTTC
V gene: TRBV2
D gene: TRBD1
clone size: -
J gene: TRBJ2-7

CDR3 protein: CASSLYRNSNQPQHF
CDR3 DNA: TGTGCCAGCAGTTTGTACAGGAATAGCAATCAGCCCCAGCATTTT
V gene: TRBV27
D gene: -
clone size: -
J gene: TRBJ1-5

CDR3 protein: CASSRDRVNSPLHF
CDR3 DNA: TGTGCCAGCAGTCGTGACAGGGTCAATTCACCCCTCCACTTT
V gene: TRBV6-6
D gene: TRBD1
clone size: -
J gene: TRBJ1-6

CDR3 protein: CASSPGTFAPSGANVLTF
CDR3 DNA: TGTGCCAGCAGCCCCGGGACTTTCGCACCCTCTGGGGCCAACGTCCTGACTTTC
V gene: TRBV25-1
D gene: -
clone size: -
J gene: TRBJ2-6

CDR3 protein: CASSLAPGNEKLFF
CDR3 DNA: TGTGCCAGCAGCTTAGCGCCGGGAAATGAAAAACTGTTTTTT
V gene: TRBV7-6
D gene: -
clone size: -
J gene: TRBJ1-4

CDR3 protein: CASSLANTGVAEQFF
CDR3 DNA: TGTGCCAGCAGCTTAGCTAATACAGGGGTAGCTGAGCAGTTCTTC
V gene: TRBV7-9
D gene: TRBD1
clone size: -
J gene: TRBJ2-1

CDR3 protein: CAWSLSGSYEQYF
CDR3 DNA: TGTGCCTGGAGTCTATCAGGTTCTTACGAGCAGTACTTC
V gene: TRBV30
D gene: -
clone size: -
J gene: TRBJ2-7

CDR3 protein: CASSSRGRAGSPLHF
CDR3 DNA: TGTGCCAGCAGCTCAAGGGGCAGGGCAGGTTCACCCCTCCACTTT
V gene: TRBV7-2
D gene: -
clone size: -
J gene: TRBJ1-6

CDR3 protein: CASSTQRVGYGYTF
CDR3 DNA: TGTGCCAGCAGTACCCAGCGGGTCGGCTATGGCTACACCTTC
V gene: TRBV28
D gene: -
clone size: -
J gene: TRBJ1-2

CDR3 protein: CAWSWGQREKLFF
CDR3 DNA: TGTGCCTGGAGTTGGGGACAGAGGGAAAAACTGTTTTTT
V gene: TRBV30
D gene: TRBD1
clone size: -
J gene: TRBJ1-4

CDR3 protein: CASSLGSEAFF
CDR3 DNA: TGCGCCAGCAGCTTGGGGAGTGAAGCTTTCTTT
V gene: TRBV5-1
D gene: -
clone size: -
J gene: TRBJ1-1

CDR3 protein: CASSESTGGNAFF
CDR3 DNA: TGCGCCAGCAGTGAGTCGACGGGGGGCAACGCTTTCTTT
V gene: TRBV10-1
D gene: -
clone size: -
J gene: TRBJ1-1

CDR3 protein: CASSLGQGVYGYTF
CDR3 DNA: TGTGCCAGCAGCTTGGGACAGGGTGTCTATGGCTACACCTTC
V gene: TRBV5-4
D gene: TRBD1
clone size: -
J gene: TRBJ1-2

CDR3 protein: CASSLESYRTSGSGTDEQFF
CDR3 DNA: TGTGCCAGCAGCTTAGAATCTTATCGGACTAGCGGGAGTGGCACAGATGAGCAGTTCTTC
V gene: TRBV11-2
D gene: TRBD2
clone size: -
J gene: TRBJ2-1

CDR3 protein: CASITLGGVNEKLFF
CDR3 DNA: TGTGCCAGCATCACCCTAGGGGGGGTTAATGAAAAACTGTTTTTT
V gene: TRBV5-6
D gene: -
clone size: -
J gene: TRBJ1-4